The 5 T cell receptor beta chains given below trace back to one sample, sequenced in a study of cytomegalovirus exposure and HLA in healthy donors. The PCR contained 60 Vbeta and 13 Jbeta primers. Libraries were prepared by immunoSEQ multiplex PCR; TCRdb keeps only in-frame clonotypes and omits some of them. The data contain about 180,000 clones, about three quarters of them singletons. Input material: PBMCs. Receptor source: a woman aged 55-70 years in good health and CMV-seropositive.

The J gene is TRBJ2-4, the V gene TRBV7-2; 8 bases line up with TRBD1. The CDR3 is made up of 14 amino acids. Germline CDR1 reads SGHTA; CDR2 reads FQGNSA. With 5 bases clipped from V and 12 bases from J, the junction kept 12 bases outside the gene matches. DNA for the CDR3: TGTGCCAGCAGCCTGGACAGGGCCGCCGCCAGTCAGTACTTC. Amino acids: CASSLDRAAASQYF.

The chain links TRBV7-2 to TRBJ2-1; 9 nucleotides align to TRBD2. CDR3 size: 19 residues. The ends lost 1 base at V and 9 bases at J; junction bases unmatched: 19. Germline CDR1 and CDR2: SGHTA and FQGNSA. The CDR3 region is CASSLGPPGRGGDSSEQFF. The CDR3 DNA reads as TGTGCCAGCAGCTTAGGCCCCCCCGGGCGGGGGGGCGATTCTAGTGAGCAGTTCTTC. Together with reference TRBV7-2 and TRBJ2-1, the CDR3 gives the full variable domain: GAGVSQSPSNKVTEKGKDVELRCDPISGHTALYWYRQSLGQGLEFLIYFQGNSAPDKSGLPSDRFSAERTGGSVSTLTIQRTQQEDSAVYLCASSLGPPGRGGDSSEQFFGPGTRLTVL.

The CDR3 nucleotides are TGTGCCTGTCCTGGGACAGGGGTGGGGGAGCAGTACTTC. Its translation: CACPGTGVGEQYF. The chain is built from TRBV30 and TRBJ2-7; 10 bases match TRBD1. This CDR3 spans 13 amino acids. J gave up 7 bases and V 6 bases, and 9 bases lay outside the gene matches. In germline, CDR1 is GTSNPN, CDR2 SVGIG (reference sequence).

This chain uses TRBV27 with TRBJ2-7; D ambiguous. In germline, CDR1 is MNHEY, CDR2 SMNVEV (reference sequence). This CDR3 is built from 13 residues. V gave up 3 bases and J gave up 3 bases, with 9 bases separating them. DNA of the CDR3: TGTGCCAGCAGTTTCCCTGCACTCTACGAGCAGTACTTC. As protein: CASSFPALYEQYF.

The chain joins TRBV28 to TRBJ2-3; TRBD1 might be the D (6 bases). Between the trimmed V and J ends, which lost 5 bases and 2 bases, there was a span of 11 bases. Germline CDR1 reads MDHEN; CDR2 reads SYDVKM. The CDR3 spans 14 residues. CDR3 residues: CASSHQGITDTQYF. For the CDR3, the DNA is TGTGCCAGCAGTCATCAGGGGATCACAGATACGCAGTATTTT.